A selection of T cell receptor beta chains follows, all from one sample in a study of blood T cell repertoires in COVID-19. Clones were sequenced by immunoSEQ multiplex PCR, and TCRdb holds only the in-frame ones, with some missing. The repertoire holds 140,000 to 150,000 clones, with around four fifths as singletons. Sequenced input: PBMCs or T cells enriched from blood (not recorded which). Receptor source: a woman aged 45-65 years who had recovered from COVID-19. The CDR3 runs from the conserved cysteine through the conserved F or W. D genes are given only for firm matches. Clone size is stated in some rows and not others, as once, few, many or a class when expanded.

CDR3nt	CDR3aa	j_gene	v_gene	abundance	d_gene
TGCAGTGCTAGTGTGGGGGGGATATACAATCAGCCCCAGCATTTT	CSASVGGIYNQPQHF	TRBJ1-5	TRBV20-1	few	NA
TGTGCCAGCAGCTTTACAGGGGCCCACAATGAGCAGTTCTTC	CASSFTGAHNEQFF	TRBJ2-1	TRBV7-2	few	TRBD1
TGTGCAAGTCGCTTAGTCATTTACTATGGCTACACCTTC	CASRLVIYYGYTF	TRBJ1-2	TRBV12-2	NA	NA
TGTGCCAGCAGTTTAAATACGGCAGGCGGACAGGGTAATGGCTACACCTTC	CASSLNTAGGQGNGYTF	TRBJ1-2	TRBV28	NA	TRBD1
TGTGCCGTGACAGGTCGGAACACCGGGGAGCTGTTTTTT	CAVTGRNTGELFF	TRBJ2-2	TRBV24-1	NA	NA
TGTGCCAGCAGTTTAGTCAGGGTAGAGACCCAGTACTTC	CASSLVRVETQYF	TRBJ2-5	TRBV28	NA	NA
TGTGCCATCAGTGAGTCGAGGGAGGGCTACGAGCAGTACTTC	CAISESREGYEQYF	TRBJ2-7	TRBV10-3	NA	TRBD2
TGTGCCAGCAGCAGGGGACAGGGGGCAGGCACAGATACGCAGTATTTT	CASSRGQGAGTDTQYF	TRBJ2-3	TRBV11-3	NA	TRBD1
TGTGCCAGCAGCCCCGAGGCCTTCATGAACACTGAAGCTTTCTTT	CASSPEAFMNTEAFF	TRBJ1-1	TRBV5-6	NA	NA
TGTGCCAGCAGCTTCATTGGGACAGGGTTTCAGCCCCAGCATTTT	CASSFIGTGFQPQHF	TRBJ1-5	TRBV7-8	few	TRBD1
TGTGCCAGCACCAAAAACGCCGGTACAACTAATGAAAAACTGTTTTTT	CASTKNAGTTNEKLFF	TRBJ1-4	TRBV4-2	NA	NA
TGCGCCAGCAGCCAAGTCCAGGACAGGGGCTACACCTTC	CASSQVQDRGYTF	TRBJ1-2	TRBV4-1	many	TRBD1
TGTGCCAGCACCAGCGGGGGGGACCCAGATACGCAGTATTTT	CASTSGGDPDTQYF	TRBJ2-3	TRBV6-5	NA	TRBD2
TGTGCCATCAACCAGGGACAGGGGGGCCAAGAGACCCAGTACTTC	CAINQGQGGQETQYF	TRBJ2-5	TRBV10-3	many	TRBD1
TGTGCCAGCAGCTTAGAAGGGGGTTTTTCACCCCTCCACTTT	CASSLEGGFSPLHF	TRBJ1-6	TRBV7-2	NA	NA
TGTGCCAGCAGCTTACAGGGCTTCGAAGCTTTCTTT	CASSLQGFEAFF	TRBJ1-1	TRBV13	few	NA
TGCGCCAGCAGCTTGGGCGGGACAGGGGGTATGAACACTGAAGCTTTCTTT	CASSLGGTGGMNTEAFF	TRBJ1-1	TRBV5-1	once	TRBD1
TGTGCCAGCACCCCCGGAGGCCAAGAGACCCAGTACTTC	CASTPGGQETQYF	TRBJ2-5	TRBV5-4	NA	NA
TGTGCCAGCAGTTTATTCTCAGGGGCCAATTCACCCCTCCACTTT	CASSLFSGANSPLHF	TRBJ1-6	TRBV27	once	NA
TGTGCCATCAGTGATGAGGGGAGGAATTCACCCCTCCACTTT	CAISDEGRNSPLHF	TRBJ1-6	TRBV10-3	NA	NA
TGTGCCAGTTTTACAGGGTTGACGACTGAAGCTTTCTTT	CASFTGLTTEAFF	TRBJ1-1	TRBV2	NA	NA
TGTGCCAGCAGCCAAGGTATAGGACAGGCGAGTGTTCAGCCCCAGCATTTT	CASSQGIGQASVQPQHF	TRBJ1-5	TRBV3-1/TRBV3-2	NA	TRBD1
TGTGCCAGCAGCTTAGGGCAGGGGTATGGCTACACCTTC	CASSLGQGYGYTF	TRBJ1-2	TRBV7-8	NA	NA
TGCGCCAGCAGTCGGACAGGGGGCCGGGACACCGGGGAGCTGTTTTTT	CASSRTGGRDTGELFF	TRBJ2-2	TRBV5-1	few	TRBD1
TGTGCCAGCAGCCAACAAAAAGGGGCAGGGTTCTACAATGAGCAGTTCTTC	CASSQQKGAGFYNEQFF	TRBJ2-1	TRBV14	few	NA
TGCAGCGTTGTAGGGGAAGGCTACACCTTC	CSVVGEGYTF	TRBJ1-2	TRBV29-1	NA	NA
TGTGCCAGCAGTGAAGCATCTAGCGGGGGGGAAGAGACCCAGTACTTC	CASSEASSGGEETQYF	TRBJ2-5	TRBV2	NA	TRBD2
TGTGCCAGCAGCCAAACAGGGGGCGGGTCACCCCTCCACTTT	CASSQTGGGSPLHF	TRBJ1-6	TRBV3-1/TRBV3-2	NA	TRBD1
TGCGCCAGCAGCCAAGAAGGCGGGGGTAGGGTAGAGACCCAGTACTTC	CASSQEGGGRVETQYF	TRBJ2-5	TRBV4-1	NA	TRBD2
TGTGCCAGCTCATCAGACTATAATTCACCCCTCCACTTT	CASSSDYNSPLHF	TRBJ1-6	TRBV7-3	NA	NA
TGTGCCAGCAGCCAAGATCTCACCAGACAAGAGACCCAGTACTTC	CASSQDLTRQETQYF	TRBJ2-5	TRBV4-2	NA	NA